This T cell receptor (beta chain) derives from a study of neoadjuvant nivolumab and ipilimumab in lung cancer. Only in-frame clones appear in the TCRdb table, and some are missing; sequencing was by immunoSEQ multiplex PCR. Of some 37,000 clones listed, approximately 89% were seen once; the top ten hold approximately 3.4%. In germline, CDR1 is KGHSY, CDR2 FQNENV. The CDR3 is 13 amino acids. The V gene end was trimmed by 3 bases and the J gene end by 4 bases; junction bases not matched to a gene: 1. Turning to this clone: What it recognizes is unknown.

Study observations and caveats: Only a small number of samples underwent TCR sequencing. Compared with tumor-adjacent uninvolved lung, resected tumors showed greater richness and clonality.

V usage is TRBV16 and J usage is TRBJ2-5, with TRBD2 matching 8 bases. The receptor comes from an adult with non-small cell lung cancer. The specimen comprised peripheral blood, sampled before neoadjuvant nivolumab, alone or with ipilimumab. The CDR3 sequence: CASSHGTRETQYF. CDR3 DNA: TGTGCCAGCAGCCATGGGACTAGAGAGACCCAGTACTTC.